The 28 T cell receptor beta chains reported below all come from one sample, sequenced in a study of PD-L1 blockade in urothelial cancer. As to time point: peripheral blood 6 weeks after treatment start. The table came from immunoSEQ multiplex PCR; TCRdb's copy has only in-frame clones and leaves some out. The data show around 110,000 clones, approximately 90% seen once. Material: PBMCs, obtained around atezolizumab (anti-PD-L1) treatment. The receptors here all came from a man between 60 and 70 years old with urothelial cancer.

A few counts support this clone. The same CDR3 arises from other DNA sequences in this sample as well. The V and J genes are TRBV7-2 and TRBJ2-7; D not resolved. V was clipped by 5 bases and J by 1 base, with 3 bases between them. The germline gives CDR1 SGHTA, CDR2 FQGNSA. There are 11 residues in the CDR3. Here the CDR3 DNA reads TGTGCCAGCAGCCCATCCTACGAGCAGTACTTC. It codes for CASSPSYEQYF.

The CDR3: CASSAGTEAFF. Here the CDR3 DNA reads TGTGCCAGCAGTGCAGGCACTGAAGCTTTCTTT. V and J are TRBV2 and TRBJ1-1; D is unresolved. The V gene's germline CDR1 is SNHLY and CDR2 FYNNEI. The CDR3 runs 11 residues. The V end lost 4 bases, the J end lost 4 bases, and 4 bases lay between the germline ends.

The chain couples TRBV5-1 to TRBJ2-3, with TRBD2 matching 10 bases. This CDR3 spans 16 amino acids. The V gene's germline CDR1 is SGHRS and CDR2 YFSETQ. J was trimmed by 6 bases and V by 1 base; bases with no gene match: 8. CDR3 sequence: CASSLPLAGVRDTQYF. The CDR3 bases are TGCGCCAGCAGCTTGCCTCTAGCGGGAGTGCGGGATACGCAGTATTTT.

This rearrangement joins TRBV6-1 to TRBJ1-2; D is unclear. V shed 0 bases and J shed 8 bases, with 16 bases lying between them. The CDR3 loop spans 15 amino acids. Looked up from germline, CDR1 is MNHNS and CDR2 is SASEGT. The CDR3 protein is CASSEALQVYIGYTF. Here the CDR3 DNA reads TGTGCCAGCAGTGAAGCGCTTCAGGTTTATATCGGCTACACCTTC.

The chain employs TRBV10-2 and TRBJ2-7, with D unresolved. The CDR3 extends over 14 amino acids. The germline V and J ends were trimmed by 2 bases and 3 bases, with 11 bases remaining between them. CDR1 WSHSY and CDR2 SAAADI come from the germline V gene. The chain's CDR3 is CASSEEAVRYEQYF. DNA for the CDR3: TGCGCCAGCAGTGAGGAGGCAGTCCGCTACGAGCAGTACTTC.

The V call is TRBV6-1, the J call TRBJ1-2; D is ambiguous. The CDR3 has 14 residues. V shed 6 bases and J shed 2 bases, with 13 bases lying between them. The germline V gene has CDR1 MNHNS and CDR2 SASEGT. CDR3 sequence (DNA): TGTGCCAGCAGAGATAGCGTGGGGAACTATGGCTACACCTTC. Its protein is CASRDSVGNYGYTF.

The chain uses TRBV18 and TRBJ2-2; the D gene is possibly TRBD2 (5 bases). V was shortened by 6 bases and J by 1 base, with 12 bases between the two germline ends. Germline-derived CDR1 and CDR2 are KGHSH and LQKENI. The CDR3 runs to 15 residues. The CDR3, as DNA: TGTGCCAGCTCTCAGCGGACCCGGAACACCGGGGAGCTGTTTTTT. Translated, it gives CASSQRTRNTGELFF.

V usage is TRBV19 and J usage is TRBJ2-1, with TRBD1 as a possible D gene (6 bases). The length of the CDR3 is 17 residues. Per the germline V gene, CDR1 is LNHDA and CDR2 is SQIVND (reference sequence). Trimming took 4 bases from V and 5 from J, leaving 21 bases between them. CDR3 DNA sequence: TGTGCCAGTAGTAAGACAGGTCCATATACCCCCAACAATGAGCAGTTCTTC. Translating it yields CASSKTGPYTPNNEQFF.

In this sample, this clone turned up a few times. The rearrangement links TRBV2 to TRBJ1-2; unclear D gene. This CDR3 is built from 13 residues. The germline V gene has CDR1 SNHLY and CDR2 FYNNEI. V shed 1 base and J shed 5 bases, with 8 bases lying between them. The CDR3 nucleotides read TGTGCCAGCAGTGAAGGGTTTGAGTATGGCTACACCTTC. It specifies CASSEGFEYGYTF.

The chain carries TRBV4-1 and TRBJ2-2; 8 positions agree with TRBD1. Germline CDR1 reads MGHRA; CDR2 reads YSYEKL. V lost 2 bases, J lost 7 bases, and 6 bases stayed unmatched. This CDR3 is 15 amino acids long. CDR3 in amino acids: CASSQQDRENGELFF. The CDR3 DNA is TGCGCCAGCAGCCAACAGGACAGGGAGAACGGGGAGCTGTTTTTT.

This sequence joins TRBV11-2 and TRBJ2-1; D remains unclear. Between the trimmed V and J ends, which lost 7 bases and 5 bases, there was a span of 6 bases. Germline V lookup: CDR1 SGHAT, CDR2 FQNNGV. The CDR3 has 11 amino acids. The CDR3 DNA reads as TGTGCCAGCACGTTCGACAATGAGCAGTTCTTC. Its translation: CASTFDNEQFF.

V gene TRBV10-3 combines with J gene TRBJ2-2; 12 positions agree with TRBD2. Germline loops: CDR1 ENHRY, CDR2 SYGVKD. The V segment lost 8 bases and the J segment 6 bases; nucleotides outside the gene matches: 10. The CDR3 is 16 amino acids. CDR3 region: CAIGTSGGLSPGELFF. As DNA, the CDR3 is TGTGCCATCGGCACTAGCGGGGGGTTATCCCCCGGGGAGCTGTTTTTT.

The CDR3 bases are TGCGCCAGCAGGGCGGGGCCCAATGAGCAGTTCTTC. It is translated as CASRAGPNEQFF. This chain joins TRBV4-3 and TRBJ2-1; TRBD2 might be the D (6 bases). Trimming shortened V by 6 bases and J by 6 bases, and 9 bases separated the two germline ends. This CDR3 contains 12 residues. The germline gives CDR1 LGHNA, CDR2 YSLEER.

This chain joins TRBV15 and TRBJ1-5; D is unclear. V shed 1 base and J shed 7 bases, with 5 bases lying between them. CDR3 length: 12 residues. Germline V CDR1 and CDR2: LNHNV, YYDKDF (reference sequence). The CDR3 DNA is TGTGCCACCAGCAGAGTTGGCCAGCCCCAGCATTTT. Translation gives CATSRVGQPQHF.

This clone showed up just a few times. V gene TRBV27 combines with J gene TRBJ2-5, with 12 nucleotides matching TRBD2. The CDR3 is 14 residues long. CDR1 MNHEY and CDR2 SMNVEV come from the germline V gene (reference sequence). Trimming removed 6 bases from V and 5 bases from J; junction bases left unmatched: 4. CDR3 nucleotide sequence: TGTGCCAGCAGGGTACTAGCGGGAGGCGAGACCCAGTACTTC. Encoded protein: CASRVLAGGETQYF.

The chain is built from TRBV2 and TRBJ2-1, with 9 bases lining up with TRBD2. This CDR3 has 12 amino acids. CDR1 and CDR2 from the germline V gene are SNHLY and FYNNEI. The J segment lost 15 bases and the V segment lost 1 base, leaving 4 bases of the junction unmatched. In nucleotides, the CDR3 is TGTGCCAGCAGTGAAGGCGGGAGGGCCGCGTTCTTC. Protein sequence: CASSEGGRAAFF.

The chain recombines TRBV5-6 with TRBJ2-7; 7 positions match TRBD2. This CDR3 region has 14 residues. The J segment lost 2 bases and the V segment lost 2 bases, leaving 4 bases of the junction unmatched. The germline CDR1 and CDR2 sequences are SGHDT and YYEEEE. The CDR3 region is CASSFAGVPYEQYF. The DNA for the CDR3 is TGTGCCAGCAGCTTCGCGGGAGTCCCCTACGAGCAGTACTTC.

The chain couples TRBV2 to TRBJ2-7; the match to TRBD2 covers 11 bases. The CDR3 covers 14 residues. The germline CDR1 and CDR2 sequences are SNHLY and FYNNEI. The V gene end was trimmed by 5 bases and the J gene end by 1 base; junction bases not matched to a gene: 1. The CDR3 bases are TGTGCCAGCAGTACTAGCGGGGGATCCTACGAGCAGTACTTC. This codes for CASSTSGGSYEQYF.

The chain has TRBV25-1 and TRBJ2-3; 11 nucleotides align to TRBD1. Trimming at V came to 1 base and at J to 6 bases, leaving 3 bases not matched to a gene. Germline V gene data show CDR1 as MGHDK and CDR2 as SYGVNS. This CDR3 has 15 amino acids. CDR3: CASSESGQGADTQYF. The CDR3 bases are TGTGCCAGCAGTGAATCAGGACAGGGGGCTGATACGCAGTATTTT.

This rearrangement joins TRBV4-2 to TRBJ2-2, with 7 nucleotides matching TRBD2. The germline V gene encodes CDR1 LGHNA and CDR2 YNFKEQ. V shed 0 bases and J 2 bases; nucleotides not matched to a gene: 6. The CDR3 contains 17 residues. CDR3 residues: CASSQDGLAANTGELFF. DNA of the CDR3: TGTGCCAGCAGCCAAGATGGGCTAGCGGCTAACACCGGGGAGCTGTTTTTT.

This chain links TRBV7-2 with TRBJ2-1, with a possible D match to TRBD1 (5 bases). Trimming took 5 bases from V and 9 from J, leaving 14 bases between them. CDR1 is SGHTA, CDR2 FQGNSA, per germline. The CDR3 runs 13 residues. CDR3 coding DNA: TGTGCCAGCAGCCTAAGGGGTTGGGGTGAGCAGTTCTTC. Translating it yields CASSLRGWGEQFF.

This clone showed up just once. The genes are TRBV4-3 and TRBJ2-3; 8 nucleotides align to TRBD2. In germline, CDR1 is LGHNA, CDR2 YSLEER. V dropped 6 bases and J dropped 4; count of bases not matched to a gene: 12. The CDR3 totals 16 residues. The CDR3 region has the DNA TGCGCCAGCAGTCTAAATAGCGGGGCCTCTCCAGATACGCAGTATTTT. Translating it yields CASSLNSGASPDTQYF.

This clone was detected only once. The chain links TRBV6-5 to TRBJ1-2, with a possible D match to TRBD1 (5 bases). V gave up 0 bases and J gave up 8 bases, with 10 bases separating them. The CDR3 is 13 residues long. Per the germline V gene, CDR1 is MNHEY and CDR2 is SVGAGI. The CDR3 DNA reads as TGTGCCAGCAGTTACTCCGGGGGTTACGGCTACACCTTC. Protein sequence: CASSYSGGYGYTF.

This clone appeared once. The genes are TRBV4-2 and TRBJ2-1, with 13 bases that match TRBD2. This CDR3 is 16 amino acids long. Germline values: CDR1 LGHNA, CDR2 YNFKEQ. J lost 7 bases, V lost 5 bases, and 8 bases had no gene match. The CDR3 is CASSMGLAGFRNEQFF. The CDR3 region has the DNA TGTGCCAGCAGCATGGGACTAGCGGGATTTAGGAATGAGCAGTTCTTC.

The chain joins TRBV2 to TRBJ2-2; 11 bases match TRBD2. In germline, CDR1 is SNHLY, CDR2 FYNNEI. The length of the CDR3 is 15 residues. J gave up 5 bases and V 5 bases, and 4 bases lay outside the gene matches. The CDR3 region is CASSPGLADTGELFF. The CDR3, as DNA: TGTGCCAGCAGTCCGGGACTAGCGGATACCGGGGAGCTGTTTTTT. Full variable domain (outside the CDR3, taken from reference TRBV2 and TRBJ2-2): EPEVTQTPSHQVTQMGQEVILRCVPISNHLYFYWYRQILGQKVEFLVSFYNNEISEKSEIFDDQFSVERPDGSNFTLKIRSTKLEDSAMYFCASSPGLADTGELFFGEGSRLTVL.

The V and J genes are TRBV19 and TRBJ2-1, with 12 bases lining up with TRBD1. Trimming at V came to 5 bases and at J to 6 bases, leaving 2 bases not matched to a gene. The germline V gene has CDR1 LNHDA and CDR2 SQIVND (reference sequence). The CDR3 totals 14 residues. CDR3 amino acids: CASSSGQGANEQFF. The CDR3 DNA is TGTGCCAGTAGTTCGGGACAGGGGGCCAATGAGCAGTTCTTC. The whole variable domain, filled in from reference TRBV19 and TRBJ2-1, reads DGGITQSPKYLFRKEGQNVTLSCEQNLNHDAMYWYRQDPGQGLRLIYYSQIVNDFQKGDIAEGYSVSREKKESFPLTVTSAQKNPTAFYLCASSSGQGANEQFFGPGTRLTVL.

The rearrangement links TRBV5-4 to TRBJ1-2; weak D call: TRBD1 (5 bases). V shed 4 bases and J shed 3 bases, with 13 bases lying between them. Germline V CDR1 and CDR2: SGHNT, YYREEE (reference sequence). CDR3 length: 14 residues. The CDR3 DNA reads TGTGCCAGCAGCCCCCAGGCGGGGGACTATGGCTACACCTTC. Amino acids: CASSPQAGDYGYTF.

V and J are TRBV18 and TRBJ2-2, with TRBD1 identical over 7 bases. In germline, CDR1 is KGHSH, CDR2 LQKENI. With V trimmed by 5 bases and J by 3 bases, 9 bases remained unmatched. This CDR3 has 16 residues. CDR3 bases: TGTGCCAGCTCAGAGAGACAGGGCCGAGACACCGGGGAGCTGTTTTTT. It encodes CASSERQGRDTGELFF.